Presented here are 21 T cell receptor beta chains from one specimen sequenced in a study of T cell clonotyping in hematopoietic cell transplantation. The table came from immunoSEQ multiplex PCR; TCRdb's copy has only in-frame clones and leaves some out. Of some 9,200 clones in the sample, approximately 79% were seen once. Time point meaning: recipient sample about 28 days before transplant, after cytoreduction. Sample: peripheral blood mononuclear cells, taken before stem cell transplant. Source of these receptors: a man aged 55 to 69 with acute myeloid leukemia. Some clones in this sample may be carry-over from other donors' samples.

The V gene is TRBV6-1, the J gene TRBJ2-5, with a tentative D call TRBD2 (7 bases). The CDR3 has 15 amino acids. Trimming took off 4 bases at V and 5 bases at J, with 17 bases between the two ends. Germline CDR1 is MNHNS and CDR2 is SASEGT. Here the CDR3 DNA reads TGTGCCAGCAGTGGCGGGGGACATCTGGGGGAGACCCAGTACTTC. Its translation is CASSGGGHLGETQYF.

This chain joins TRBV30 and TRBJ1-3, with 9 bases aligning to TRBD1. CDR1 and CDR2 (germline): GTSNPN, SVGIG (reference sequence). Trimming at V came to 1 base and at J to 12 bases, leaving 10 bases not matched to a gene. The CDR3 is 14 residues long. CDR3 sequence: CAWSAGTGLPIIYF. For the CDR3, the DNA is TGTGCCTGGAGTGCCGGGACAGGGCTTCCAATCATATATTTT.

V and J are TRBV25-1 and TRBJ1-2; tentative D call: TRBD1 (5 bases). Between the trimmed V and J ends, which lost 3 bases and 1 base, there was a span of 12 bases. The CDR3 is made up of 15 amino acids. Per germline, CDR1 MGHDK and CDR2 SYGVNS. The CDR3: CASSEGGGFNYGYTF. CDR3 sequence (DNA): TGTGCCAGCAGTGAGGGTGGGGGATTTAACTATGGCTACACCTTC.

By sample share, this clone is medium-sized. This rearrangement joins TRBV30 to TRBJ2-7; the D is unclear. CDR1 is GTSNPN, CDR2 SVGIG, per germline (reference sequence). CDR3 length: 12 amino acids. V lost 1 base and J lost 2, with 6 bases in between. CDR3 residues: CAWSGGPYEQYF. CDR3 nucleotide sequence: TGTGCCTGGAGTGGGGGTCCCTACGAGCAGTACTTC. Using reference TRBV30 and TRBJ2-7 for the parts outside the CDR3, the full variable domain is SQTIHQWPATLVQPVGSPLSLECTVEGTSNPNLYWYRQAAGRGLQLLFYSVGIGQISSEVPQNLSASRPQDRQFILSSKKLLLSDSGFYLCAWSGGPYEQYFGPGTRLTVT.

This chain links TRBV5-1 with TRBJ1-4; D is ambiguous. With 0 bases removed from V and 6 bases from J, the gap between germline ends came to 9 bases. The CDR3 consists of 14 residues. CDR1 and CDR2 from the germline V gene are SGHRS and YFSETQ. The CDR3 reads CASSLGGIDEKLFF. In nucleotides, the CDR3 is TGCGCCAGCAGCTTGGGCGGGATAGATGAAAAACTGTTTTTT.

This rearrangement joins TRBV6-5 to TRBJ1-3; 8 nucleotides match TRBD1. The CDR3 covers 13 residues. V was clipped by 5 bases and J by 10 bases; unmatched bases: 7. CDR1 is MNHEY, CDR2 SVGAGI, per germline. As DNA, the CDR3 is TGTGCCAGCAGTCTTCAGGGGGCGCGGACCATATATTTT. Translation gives CASSLQGARTIYF.

V is TRBV5-1 and J is TRBJ2-1; possibly TRBD2 for D (6 bases). V lost 7 bases to trimming and J lost 5 bases, with 10 bases between them. This CDR3 is built from 12 residues. CDR1 SGHRS and CDR2 YFSETQ come from the germline V gene. CDR3 in amino acids: CASRGGDNEQFF. CDR3 DNA: TGCGCCAGCCGAGGCGGGGACAATGAGCAGTTCTTC.

V is TRBV7-6 and J is TRBJ1-1; tentative D call: TRBD1 (5 bases). V was cut by 1 base and J by 1 base, with 10 bases left in between. The CDR3 covers 15 residues. Germline loops: CDR1 SGHVS, CDR2 FNYEAQ. CDR3 sequence (DNA): TGTGCCAGCAGCTTAGATGCAGGGCCGAACACTGAAGCTTTCTTT. It specifies CASSLDAGPNTEAFF. The entire variable domain, with the rest obtained from reference TRBV7-6 and TRBJ1-1, is as follows: GAGVSQSPRYKVTKRGQDVALRCDPISGHVSLYWYRQALGQGPEFLTYFNYEAQQDKSGLPNDRFSAERPEGSISTLTIQRTEQRDSAMYRCASSLDAGPNTEAFFGQGTRLTVV.

The rearrangement joins TRBV25-1 to TRBJ1-3; tentatively, D is TRBD1 (5 bases). The ends were cut back, 7 bases at V and 8 bases at J, with 12 bases in the middle. Germline lookup yields CDR1 MGHDK and CDR2 SYGVNS. The CDR3 loop spans 12 amino acids. The CDR3 protein is CASTPAGDTIYF. The DNA of the CDR3 is TGTGCCAGCACCCCGGCGGGGGACACCATATATTTT.

V and J are TRBV4-1 and TRBJ1-1, with 7 bases lining up with TRBD1. The V gene's germline CDR1 is MGHRA and CDR2 YSYEKL. The CDR3 has 15 residues. The V and J ends lost 4 bases and 4 bases, in that order; junction bases with no gene match: 9. The CDR3 loop reads CASSLSVAGGTEAFF. The CDR3 region has the DNA TGCGCCAGCAGCCTCAGTGTCGCAGGGGGCACTGAAGCTTTCTTT.

This chain uses TRBV9 with TRBJ1-2; D is perhaps TRBD1 (5 bases). This CDR3 comprises 13 residues. V was shortened by 4 bases and J by 8 bases, with 15 bases between the two germline ends. The V gene's germline CDR1 is SGDLS and CDR2 YYNGEE. This CDR3 reads CASSPAGIDGYTF. DNA for the CDR3: TGTGCCAGCAGCCCCGCAGGGATTGACGGCTACACCTTC.

The V call is TRBV5-6, the J call TRBJ2-1, with D tentatively TRBD1 or TRBD2 (5 bases each). CDR1 and CDR2 from the germline V gene are SGHDT and YYEEEE. V lost 3 bases and J lost 8, with 12 bases in between. This CDR3 region has 13 residues. Here the CDR3 reads CASSYPGADEQFF. The CDR3 DNA is TGTGCCAGCAGCTACCCCGGGGCCGATGAGCAGTTCTTC.

The chain uses TRBV7-8 and TRBJ2-1, with 9 nucleotides matching TRBD2. The CDR3 contains 15 residues. In germline, CDR1 is SGHVS, CDR2 FQNEAQ. The trim removed 0 bases at V and 6 bases at J, leaving 3 bases unmatched. The CDR3 DNA is TGTGCCAGCAGCTTAGCCTGGCGGGAGGGCAATGAGCAGTTCTTC. It translates to CASSLAWREGNEQFF. The whole variable domain, remainder taken from reference TRBV7-8 and TRBJ2-1, is GAGVSQSPRYKVAKRGQDVALRCDPISGHVSLFWYQQALGQGPEFLTYFQNEAQLDKSGLPSDRFFAERPEGSVSTLKIQRTQQEDSAVYLCASSLAWREGNEQFFGPGTRLTVL.

The J gene is TRBJ1-4, the V gene TRBV30, with 10 nucleotides matching TRBD1. In germline, CDR1 is GTSNPN, CDR2 SVGIG (reference sequence). The ends lost 4 bases at V and 8 bases at J; junction bases unmatched: 4. This CDR3 region has 13 residues. CDR3 nucleotides: TGTGCCTGGACCGGGGACAGGGGCGAAAAACTGTTTTTT. Protein sequence: CAWTGDRGEKLFF.

This clone is a singleton in its sample. V usage is TRBV10-1 and J usage is TRBJ2-1; TRBD2 matches 9 bases. V shed 4 bases, J shed 7 bases, and the junction held 2 bases outside the gene matches. Germline values: CDR1 WNHNN, CDR2 SYGVQD (reference sequence). There are 13 residues in the CDR3. CDR3 in DNA: TGCGCCAGCAGTGTAACTAGCGGGAATGAGCAGTTCTTC. Translated, it gives CASSVTSGNEQFF.

This sequence joins TRBV6-1 and TRBJ2-3; 8 nucleotides match TRBD2. CDR3 length: 17 residues. The ends lost 2 bases at V and 4 bases at J; junction bases unmatched: 11. Germline CDR1 reads MNHNS; CDR2 reads SASEGT. The CDR3 loop reads CASSEWTSPTLPDTQYF. DNA of the CDR3: TGTGCCAGCAGTGAATGGACTAGCCCTACCCTCCCAGATACGCAGTATTTT.

The gene calls are TRBV5-4 and TRBJ1-2; 7 bases line up with TRBD1. This CDR3 spans 15 amino acids. Germline values: CDR1 SGHNT, CDR2 YYREEE (reference sequence). V shed 0 bases and J 4 bases; nucleotides not matched to a gene: 6. As DNA, the CDR3 is TGTGCCAGCAGCTTGGAACAGGGGTCCATCTATGGCTACACCTTC. This sequence encodes CASSLEQGSIYGYTF.

The rearrangement links TRBV7-8 to TRBJ2-1; weak D call: TRBD2 (6 bases). This CDR3 has 15 amino acids. V was trimmed by 2 bases and J by 8 bases, leaving 16 bases between them. Germline CDR1 reads SGHVS; CDR2 reads FQNEAQ. CDR3 residues: CASSLTTRREDEQFF. The CDR3 region has the DNA TGTGCCAGCAGCTTAACGACTAGAAGGGAGGATGAGCAGTTCTTC.

This chain connects TRBV7-6 to TRBJ2-2; D not certain. V lost 2 bases, J lost 0 bases, and 10 bases lay in between. Looked up from germline, CDR1 is SGHVS and CDR2 is FNYEAQ. The CDR3 spans 16 residues. CDR3 in amino acids: CASSLNRAPNTGELFF. CDR3 in DNA: TGTGCCAGCAGCTTAAATCGGGCCCCGAACACCGGGGAGCTGTTTTTT.

This clone showed up just a few times. The rearrangement joins TRBV6-5 to TRBJ1-1; D unclear. With 6 bases removed from V and 1 base from J, the gap between germline ends came to 9 bases. The CDR3 sequence is 13 residues long. Germline V lookup: CDR1 MNHEY, CDR2 SVGAGI. The CDR3 here is CASSETRNTEAFF. The CDR3 coding sequence is TGTGCCAGCAGCGAAACCAGGAACACTGAAGCTTTCTTT.

The CDR3 reads CSVGGEQGLNGYTF. The CDR3 DNA follows: TGCAGCGTTGGGGGAGAACAGGGTCTCAATGGCTACACCTTC. The chain has TRBV29-1 and TRBJ1-2; D perhaps matches TRBD1 (6 bases). Germline V gene data show CDR1 as SQVTM and CDR2 as ANQGSEA. This CDR3 comprises 14 residues. Trimming stripped 4 bases from V and 6 bases from J, with 18 bases between. The full variable domain, with the rest looked up from reference TRBV29-1 and TRBJ1-2, is SAVISQKPSRDICQRGTSLTIQCQVDSQVTMMFWYRQQPGQSLTLIATANQGSEATYESGFVIDKFPISRPNLTFSTLTVSNMSPEDSSIYLCSVGGEQGLNGYTFGSGTRLTVV.